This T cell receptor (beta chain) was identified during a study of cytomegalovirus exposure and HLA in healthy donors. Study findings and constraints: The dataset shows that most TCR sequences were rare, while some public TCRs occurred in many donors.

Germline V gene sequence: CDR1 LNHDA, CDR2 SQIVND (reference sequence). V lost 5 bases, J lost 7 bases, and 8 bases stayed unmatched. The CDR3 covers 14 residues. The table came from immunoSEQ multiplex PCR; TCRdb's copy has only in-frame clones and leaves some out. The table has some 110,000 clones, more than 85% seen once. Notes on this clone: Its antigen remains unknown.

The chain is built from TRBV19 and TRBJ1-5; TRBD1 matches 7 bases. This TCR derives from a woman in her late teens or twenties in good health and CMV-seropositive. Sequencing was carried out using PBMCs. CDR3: CASSSRQGYQPQHF. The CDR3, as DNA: TGTGCCAGTAGTTCAAGACAGGGCTACCAGCCCCAGCATTTT.